The text below deals with one T cell receptor beta chain. What it binds is unknown. PCR was performed using 60 Vbeta and 13 Jbeta primers. Profiling relied on immunoSEQ multiplex PCR, and the TCRdb table lists in-frame clones only, not all of them. This table holds 170,000 or so clones, over 70% found once. The data originate from a study of cytomegalovirus exposure and HLA in healthy donors. Notes on the study in general: Later analysis showed TCR association rates varying by HLA locus, highest for DRB1 and lowest for HLA-C. Researchers reported in a later analysis that a missense DCLRE1C variant was tied to TCR beta V- and J-gene trimming. Cytomegalovirus association was assigned to about 150 TCR beta chains.

Sequenced sample: PBMCs. This sequence was found in a man aged 25 to 40 in good health and CMV-seropositive.

The CDR3 spells CASSLSRWGHTNEKLFF. The CDR3 nucleotides are TGTGCCAGCAGTTTATCTCGTTGGGGGCATACTAATGAAAAACTGTTTTTT. This sequence joins TRBV28 and TRBJ1-4; D perhaps matches TRBD1 (6 bases). Germline CDR1 is MDHEN and CDR2 is SYDVKM. This CDR3 is 17 amino acids long. Trimming stripped 1 base from V and 2 bases from J, with 14 bases between.